This TCR beta chain originates from a study of Ad26.COV2.S vaccination and SARS-CoV-2 variants. About the research overall: COV1001, an Ad26.COV2.S trial, supplied this vaccine-arm donor.

Study observations and caveats: Placebo recipients had lower spike-specific TCR breadth than vaccine recipients. Vaccinated and placebo-treated recipients had similar non-spike TCR breadth.

Indicated treatment: 19 received Ad26.COV2.S at low or high dose, single or two shots; 5 received placebo; per-sample allocation not given. The investigators took samples on day 63 after the first vaccine or placebo injection. Boston supplied an adult donor aged 18-55 years. This CDR3 has 13 amino acids. Trimming removed 1 base from V and 5 bases from J; junction bases left unmatched: 1. Assay: immunoSEQ multiplex PCR; the TCRdb copy retains only in-frame clones and omits some. This table holds about 430,000 clones, around 90% found once. A note on this clone: Its antigen is undetermined.

The input for sequencing was peripheral blood, taken in a trial of Ad26.COV2.S vaccine versus placebo. V usage is TRBV12-3 or TRBV12-4 and J usage is TRBJ2-5, with 7 bases matching TRBD2. The receptor was derived from a person aged 18 to 59 who received the Ad26.COV2.S COVID-19 vaccine or a placebo. The CDR3 DNA sequence: TGTGCCAGCAGTTTAGGGACTAGGGAGACCCAGTACTTC. This sequence encodes CASSLGTRETQYF.